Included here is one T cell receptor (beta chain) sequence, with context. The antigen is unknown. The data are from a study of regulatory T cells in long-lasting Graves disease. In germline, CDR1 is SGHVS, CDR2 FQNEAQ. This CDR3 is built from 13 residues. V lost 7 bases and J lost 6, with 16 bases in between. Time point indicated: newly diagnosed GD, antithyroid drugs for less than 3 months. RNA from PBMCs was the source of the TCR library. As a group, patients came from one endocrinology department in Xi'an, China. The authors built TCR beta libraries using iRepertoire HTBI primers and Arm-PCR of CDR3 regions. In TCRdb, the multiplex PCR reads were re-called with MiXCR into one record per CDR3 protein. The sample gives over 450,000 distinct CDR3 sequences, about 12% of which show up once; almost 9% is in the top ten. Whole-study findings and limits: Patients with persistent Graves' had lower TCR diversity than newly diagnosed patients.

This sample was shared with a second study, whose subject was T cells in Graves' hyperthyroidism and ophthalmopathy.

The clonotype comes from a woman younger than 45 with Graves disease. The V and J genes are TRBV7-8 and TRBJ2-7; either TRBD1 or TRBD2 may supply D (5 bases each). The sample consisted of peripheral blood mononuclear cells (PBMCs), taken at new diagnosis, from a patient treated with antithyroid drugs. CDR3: CASNEGTLGEQYF. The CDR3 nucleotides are TGTGCCAGCAACGAGGGGACCTTGGGCGAGCAGTACTTC.